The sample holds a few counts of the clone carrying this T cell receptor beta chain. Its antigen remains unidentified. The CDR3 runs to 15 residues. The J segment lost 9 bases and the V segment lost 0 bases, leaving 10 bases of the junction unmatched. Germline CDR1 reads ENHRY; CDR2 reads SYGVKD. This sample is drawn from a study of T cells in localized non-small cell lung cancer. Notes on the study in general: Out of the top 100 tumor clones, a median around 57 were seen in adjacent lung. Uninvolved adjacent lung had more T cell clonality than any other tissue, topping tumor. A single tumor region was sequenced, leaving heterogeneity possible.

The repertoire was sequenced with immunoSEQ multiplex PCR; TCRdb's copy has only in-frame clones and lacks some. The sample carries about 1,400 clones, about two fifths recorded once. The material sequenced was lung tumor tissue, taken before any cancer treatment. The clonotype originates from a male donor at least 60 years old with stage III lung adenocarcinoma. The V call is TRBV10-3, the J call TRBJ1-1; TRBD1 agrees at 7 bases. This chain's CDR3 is CAISESVPGGTKAFF. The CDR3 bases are TGTGCCATCAGTGAGTCTGTGCCAGGGGGAACTAAAGCTTTCTTT.